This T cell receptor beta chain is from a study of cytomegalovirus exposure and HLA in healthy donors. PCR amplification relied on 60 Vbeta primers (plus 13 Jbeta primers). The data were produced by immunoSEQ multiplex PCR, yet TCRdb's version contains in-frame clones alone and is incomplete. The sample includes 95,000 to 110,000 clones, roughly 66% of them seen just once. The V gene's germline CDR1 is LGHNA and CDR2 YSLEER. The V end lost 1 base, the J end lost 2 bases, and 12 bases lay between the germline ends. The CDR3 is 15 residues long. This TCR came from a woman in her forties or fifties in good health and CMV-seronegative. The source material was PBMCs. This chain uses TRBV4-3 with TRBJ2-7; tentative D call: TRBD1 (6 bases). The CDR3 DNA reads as TGCGCCAGCAGCCAAGCACAGGGACGGGCCTACGAGCAGTACTTC. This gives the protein CASSQAQGRAYEQYF.